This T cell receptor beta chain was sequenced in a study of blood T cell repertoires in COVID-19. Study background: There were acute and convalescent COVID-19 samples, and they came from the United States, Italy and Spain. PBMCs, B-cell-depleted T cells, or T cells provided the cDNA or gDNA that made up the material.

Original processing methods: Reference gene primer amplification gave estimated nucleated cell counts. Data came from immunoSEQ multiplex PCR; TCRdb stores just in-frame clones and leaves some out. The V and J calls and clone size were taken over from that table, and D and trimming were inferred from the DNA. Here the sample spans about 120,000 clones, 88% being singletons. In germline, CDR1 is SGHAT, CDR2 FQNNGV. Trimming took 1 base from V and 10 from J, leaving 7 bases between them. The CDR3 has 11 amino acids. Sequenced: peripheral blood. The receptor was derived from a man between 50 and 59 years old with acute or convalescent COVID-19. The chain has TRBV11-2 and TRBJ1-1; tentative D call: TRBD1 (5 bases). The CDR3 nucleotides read TGTGCCAGCAGCTTAGCAGGGCGAGCTTTCTTT. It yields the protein CASSLAGRAFF. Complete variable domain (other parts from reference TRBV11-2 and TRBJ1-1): EAGVAQSPRYKIIEKRQSVAFWCNPISGHATLYWYQQILGQGPKLLIQFQNNGVVDDSQLPKDRFSAERLKGVDSTLKIQPAKLEDSAVYLCASSLAGRAFFGQGTRLTVV.